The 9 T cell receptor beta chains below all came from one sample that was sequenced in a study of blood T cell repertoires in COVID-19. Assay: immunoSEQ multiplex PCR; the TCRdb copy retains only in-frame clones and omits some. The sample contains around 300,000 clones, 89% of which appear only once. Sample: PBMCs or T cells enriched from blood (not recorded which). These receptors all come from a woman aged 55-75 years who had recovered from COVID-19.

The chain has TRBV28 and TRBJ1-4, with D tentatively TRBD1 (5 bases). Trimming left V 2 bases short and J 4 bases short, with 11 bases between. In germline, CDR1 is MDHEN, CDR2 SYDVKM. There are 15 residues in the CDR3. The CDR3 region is CASSLKGANNEKLFF. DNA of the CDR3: TGTGCCAGCAGTTTAAAAGGGGCAAATAATGAAAAACTGTTTTTT. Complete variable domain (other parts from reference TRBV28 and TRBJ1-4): DVKVTQSSRYLVKRTGEKVFLECVQDMDHENMFWYRQDPGLGLRLIYFSYDVKMKEKGDIPEGYSVSREKKERFSLILESASTNQTSMYLCASSLKGANNEKLFFGSGTQLSVL.

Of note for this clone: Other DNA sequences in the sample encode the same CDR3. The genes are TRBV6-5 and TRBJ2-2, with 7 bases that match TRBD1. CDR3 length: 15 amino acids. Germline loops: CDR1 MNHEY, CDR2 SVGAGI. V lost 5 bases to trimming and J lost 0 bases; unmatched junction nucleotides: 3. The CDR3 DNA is TGTGCCAGCAGTCCGGGGACAGCGAACACCGGGGAGCTGTTTTTT. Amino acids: CASSPGTANTGELFF.

The CDR3 DNA reads TGCAGTGCCCACCCCGGGGAGACCCAGTACTTC. Translating gives CSAHPGETQYF. The rearrangement joins TRBV20-1 to TRBJ2-5; no reliable D call. The V end was cut by 6 bases, the J end by 5 bases, with 10 bases between. Per germline, CDR1 DFQATT and CDR2 SNEGSKA (reference sequence). The CDR3 covers 11 residues.

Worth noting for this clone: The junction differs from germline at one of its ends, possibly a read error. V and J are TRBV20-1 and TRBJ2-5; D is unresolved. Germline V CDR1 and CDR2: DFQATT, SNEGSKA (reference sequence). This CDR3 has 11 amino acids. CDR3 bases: TGCAGTGCTAGAGAGAGAGAGGCCCAGTACTTC. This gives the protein CSAREREAQYF.

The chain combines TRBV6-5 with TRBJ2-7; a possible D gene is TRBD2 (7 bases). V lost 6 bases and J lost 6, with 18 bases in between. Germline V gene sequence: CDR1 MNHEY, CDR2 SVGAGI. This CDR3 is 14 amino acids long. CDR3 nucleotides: TGTGCCAGCAGCCTAGCGGAGGGGGGCCTCGAGCAGTACTTC. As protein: CASSLAEGGLEQYF.

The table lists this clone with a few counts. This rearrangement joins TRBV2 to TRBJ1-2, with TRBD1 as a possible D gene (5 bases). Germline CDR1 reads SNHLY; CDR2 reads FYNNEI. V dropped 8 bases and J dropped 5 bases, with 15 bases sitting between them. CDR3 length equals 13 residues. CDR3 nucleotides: TGTGCCAGCGGGGCCGTCGCCGGATATGGCTACACCTTC. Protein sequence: CASGAVAGYGYTF.

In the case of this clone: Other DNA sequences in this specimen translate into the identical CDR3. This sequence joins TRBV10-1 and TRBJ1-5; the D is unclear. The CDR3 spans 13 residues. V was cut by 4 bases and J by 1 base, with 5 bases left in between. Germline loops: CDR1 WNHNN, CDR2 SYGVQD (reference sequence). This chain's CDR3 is CASSAGSNQPQHF. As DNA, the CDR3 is TGCGCCAGCAGTGCGGGGAGCAATCAGCCCCAGCATTTT.

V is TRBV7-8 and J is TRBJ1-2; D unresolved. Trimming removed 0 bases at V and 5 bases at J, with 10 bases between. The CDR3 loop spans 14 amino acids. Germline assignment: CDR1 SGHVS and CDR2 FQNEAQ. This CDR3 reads CASSLARITYGYTF. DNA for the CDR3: TGTGCCAGCAGCTTAGCGAGGATAACATATGGCTACACCTTC.

The CDR3 DNA follows: TGCAGTGCTAGTCTACGGACTAGGGGGGGGGAGCTGTTTTTT. This encodes CSASLRTRGGELFF. This chain links TRBV20-1 with TRBJ2-2; tentatively, D is TRBD2 (7 bases). Looked up from germline, CDR1 is DFQATT and CDR2 is SNEGSKA (reference sequence). V lost 3 bases and J lost 8, with 16 bases in between. This CDR3 contains 14 residues.